A selection of T cell receptor beta chains follows, all from one sample in a study of T-cell reconstitution after alpha-beta-depleted transplantation in children. TCRdb re-called the PCR reads through MiXCR, storing one row per CDR3 protein. The sample lists 700,000 to 950,000 distinct CDR3 sequences, around 15% seen once, with roughly 5% in the top ten. Sequenced here: PBMCs, mostly from graft donor cells, sampled 360 days after TCRalphabeta/CD19-depleted stem cell transplant. These receptors came from a male patient younger than 18 who had a stem cell transplant for acute lymphoblastic leukemia, so the T cells may come from the graft donor. Each CDR3 is given with its conserved first and last residue. The order of the fields is V gene, D gene, J gene, clone size, CDR3 DNA, CDR3 protein. D genes are given only for firm matches. Size tells how often a clone was seen (once, few, many) or the class of an expanded clone, and some rows leave it out.

V gene: TRBV19
D gene: TRBD1
J gene: TRBJ2-7
clone size: NA
CDR3 DNA: TGTGCCAGTAGTACCGGACAGGGGATGTTCTCGTACGAGCAGTACTTC
CDR3 protein: CASSTGQGMFSYEQYF

V gene: TRBV20-1
D gene: NA
J gene: TRBJ2-7
clone size: NA
CDR3 DNA: TGCAGTGCCGCTAGTGGCGTATCTCCCTACGAGCAGTACTTC
CDR3 protein: CSAASGVSPYEQYF

V gene: TRBV21-1
D gene: NA
J gene: TRBJ2-1
clone size: few
CDR3 DNA: TGTGCCAGCAGCAAAACCCCGTCAGGAGGCGCAAATTACAATGAGCAGTTCTTC
CDR3 protein: CASSKTPSGGANYNEQFF

V gene: TRBV4-2
D gene: TRBD2
J gene: TRBJ2-3
clone size: few
CDR3 DNA: TGTGCCAGCAGCCGACTAGCGGAGTCGGGGGATACGCAGTATTTT
CDR3 protein: CASSRLAESGDTQYF

V gene: TRBV12-3/TRBV12-4
D gene: TRBD1
J gene: TRBJ2-2
clone size: few
CDR3 DNA: TGTGCCAGCAGCGACCGGACAGGGCGATTCACCGGGGAGCTGTTTTTT
CDR3 protein: CASSDRTGRFTGELFF

V gene: TRBV19
D gene: NA
J gene: TRBJ2-1
clone size: once
CDR3 DNA: TGTGCCAGTAGTATACTTAGCGCGGTCAATGAGCAGTTCTTC
CDR3 protein: CASSILSAVNEQFF

V gene: TRBV12-3/TRBV12-4
D gene: TRBD2
J gene: TRBJ2-5
clone size: few
CDR3 DNA: TGTGCCAGCAGTTTAACGGGACTAGTGGGAGAGACCCAGTACTTC
CDR3 protein: CASSLTGLVGETQYF

V gene: TRBV7-9
D gene: TRBD2
J gene: TRBJ2-1
clone size: NA
CDR3 DNA: TGTGCCAGCAGCTTAGGGGTCGGGAGGGCGGTTGAGCAGTTCTTC
CDR3 protein: CASSLGVGRAVEQFF

V gene: TRBV5-1
D gene: TRBD2
J gene: TRBJ2-1
clone size: many
CDR3 DNA: TGCGCCAGCAGCTTGGATGCGGGGGGCTACAATGAGCAGTTCTTC
CDR3 protein: CASSLDAGGYNEQFF

V gene: TRBV4-1
D gene: TRBD2
J gene: TRBJ2-1
clone size: NA
CDR3 DNA: TGCGCCAGCAGCCACTTGGGACTAGCGGGAGAGGGGGACAATGAGCAGTTCTTC
CDR3 protein: CASSHLGLAGEGDNEQFF

V gene: TRBV19
D gene: NA
J gene: TRBJ2-1
clone size: once
CDR3 DNA: TGTGCCAGTAGTCGCAGGAGGGCACAGGATGAGCAGTTCTTC
CDR3 protein: CASSRRRAQDEQFF

V gene: TRBV12-3/TRBV12-4
D gene: TRBD2
J gene: TRBJ2-1
clone size: few
CDR3 DNA: TGTGCCAGCAGTCCCCCGTCGGCGGGAGAGTTTTACAATGAGCAGTTCTTC
CDR3 protein: CASSPPSAGEFYNEQFF

V gene: TRBV29-1
D gene: TRBD2
J gene: TRBJ2-5
clone size: NA
CDR3 DNA: TGCAGCGTTAGTCCGACTAGCGGGAGCGTTTGGGAGACCCAGTACTTC
CDR3 protein: CSVSPTSGSVWETQYF

V gene: TRBV4-1
D gene: TRBD2
J gene: TRBJ2-2
clone size: many
CDR3 DNA: TGCGCCAGCAGCCGCAACTCGGGGGGGCCTGGGACCGGGGAGCTGTTTTTT
CDR3 protein: CASSRNSGGPGTGELFF

V gene: TRBV18
D gene: NA
J gene: TRBJ1-4
clone size: NA
CDR3 DNA: TGTGCCAGCTCACCACCGGGGGGCTCAGGAGAAAAACTGTTTTTT
CDR3 protein: CASSPPGGSGEKLFF

V gene: TRBV6-9
D gene: TRBD1
J gene: TRBJ1-5
clone size: NA
CDR3 DNA: TGTGCCAGCAGGCCTCGGGACAGGGGAAAGAATCAGCCCCAGCATTTT
CDR3 protein: CASRPRDRGKNQPQHF

V gene: TRBV20-1
D gene: NA
J gene: TRBJ2-3
clone size: NA
CDR3 DNA: TGCAGTGCTAGATACCCCCTATCAGGGCCGAGCACAGATACGCAGTATTTT
CDR3 protein: CSARYPLSGPSTDTQYF

V gene: TRBV20-1
D gene: TRBD2
J gene: TRBJ2-1
clone size: few
CDR3 DNA: TGCAGTGCTAGATTAGTCCCTAGCGGGATTATTGAGCAGTTCTTC
CDR3 protein: CSARLVPSGIIEQFF

V gene: TRBV5-1
D gene: TRBD2
J gene: TRBJ2-3
clone size: few
CDR3 DNA: TGCGCCAGCAGCTTGACCCCACTAGCGGGAGATCTAGATACGCAGTATTTT
CDR3 protein: CASSLTPLAGDLDTQYF

V gene: TRBV6-1
D gene: NA
J gene: TRBJ1-5
clone size: few
CDR3 DNA: TGTGCCAGCAGTGAAGGGGAGGATCAGCCCCAGCATTTT
CDR3 protein: CASSEGEDQPQHF

V gene: TRBV28
D gene: NA
J gene: TRBJ2-1
clone size: few
CDR3 DNA: TGTGCCAGCGACAGGATCTATTACAATGAGCAGTTCTTC
CDR3 protein: CASDRIYYNEQFF

V gene: TRBV9
D gene: NA
J gene: TRBJ2-7
clone size: NA
CDR3 DNA: TGTGCCAGCAGCGTAGGGGTCAACTCCTACGAGCAGTACTTC
CDR3 protein: CASSVGVNSYEQYF

V gene: TRBV12-3/TRBV12-4
D gene: NA
J gene: TRBJ2-4
clone size: few
CDR3 DNA: TGTGCCAGCAGTCCCCCCAGTTTAGCACTAGCTTTGTCCAAAAACATTCAGTACTTC
CDR3 protein: CASSPPSLALALSKNIQYF

V gene: TRBV18
D gene: NA
J gene: TRBJ1-3
clone size: few
CDR3 DNA: TGTGCCAGCTCACAAACCGGGGCATCCCTACGGGACACCATATATTTT
CDR3 protein: CASSQTGASLRDTIYF

V gene: TRBV29-1
D gene: NA
J gene: TRBJ2-7
clone size: NA
CDR3 DNA: TGCAGCGTGGGCCCCAGGCTTGGTTCCTACGAGCAGTACTTC
CDR3 protein: CSVGPRLGSYEQYF

V gene: TRBV19
D gene: TRBD2
J gene: TRBJ2-7
clone size: few
CDR3 DNA: TGTGCCAGTAGTGCCGCCCCCGGGACTAGCGGGATTAGATCGGGTTACGAGCAGTACTTC
CDR3 protein: CASSAAPGTSGIRSGYEQYF

V gene: TRBV29-1
D gene: TRBD2
J gene: TRBJ2-5
clone size: NA
CDR3 DNA: TGCAGCGTTCGTCCCAAACTAGCGGGCCCTACCCAATACTTC
CDR3 protein: CSVRPKLAGPTQYF

V gene: TRBV6-2/TRBV6-3
D gene: TRBD1
J gene: TRBJ1-6
clone size: many
CDR3 DNA: TGTGCCAGCAGTTACCAACCGTGGACAGGGGGCAAAATCTATAATTCACCCCTCCACTTT
CDR3 protein: CASSYQPWTGGKIYNSPLHF

V gene: TRBV20-1
D gene: NA
J gene: TRBJ1-1
clone size: NA
CDR3 DNA: TGCAGTGCTAGAGATCATTGGGGCCCGAACACTGAAGCTTTCTTT
CDR3 protein: CSARDHWGPNTEAFF

V gene: TRBV27
D gene: NA
J gene: TRBJ2-7
clone size: few
CDR3 DNA: TGTGCCAGCAGTTTGGGGCAGGGCCCTGGGTACGAGCAGTACTTC
CDR3 protein: CASSLGQGPGYEQYF

V gene: TRBV28
D gene: TRBD1
J gene: TRBJ1-5
clone size: few
CDR3 DNA: TGTGCCAGCAGTTTATTTGGTCCAGGGGGCTTTAGTAGCAATCAGCCCCAGCATTTT
CDR3 protein: CASSLFGPGGFSSNQPQHF